The next 27 T cell receptor beta chains were all read from a single sample in a study of post-analysis software for immune sequencing data. Broader study findings: Comparison of patients with controls showed 5 or 6 TRBV segments more frequent in patients, TRBV5-6, TRBV5-1 and TRBV20-1 among them.

Tagging with unique molecular identifiers was a feature of the TCR beta cDNA libraries. Using its own MiXCR run on the PCR reads, TCRdb lists one record per CDR3 protein. The sample consists of about 460,000 distinct CDR3 sequences, roughly 45% of them appearing once. No antigen has been assigned to these receptors. The specimen was blood. These TCRs come from a girl aged 10-17 years with multiple sclerosis.

This rearrangement joins TRBV5-1 to TRBJ1-1; D not resolved. V lost 7 bases to trimming and J lost 4 bases, with 14 bases between them. The CDR3 extends over 13 amino acids. Germline lookup yields CDR1 SGHRS and CDR2 YFSETQ. CDR3 region: CASGLYYSTEAFF. CDR3 nucleotide sequence: TGCGCCAGCGGCCTCTACTATAGCACTGAAGCTTTCTTT.

The chain is built from TRBV6-4 and TRBJ2-1; no clear D. V was shortened by 4 bases and J by 8 bases, with 18 bases between the two germline ends. Germline values: CDR1 MRHNA, CDR2 SNTAGT. This CDR3 has 15 residues. The CDR3, as DNA: TGTGCCAGCAGTGTGCGTCCTTTCCTTTTGGATGAGCAGTTCTTC. Translating it yields CASSVRPFLLDEQFF.

The chain is built from TRBV20-1 and TRBJ2-3; no clear D gene. The V gene lost 7 bases and the J gene lost 5 bases, with 10 bases spanning the gap. CDR1 and CDR2 (germline): DFQATT, SNEGSKA (reference sequence). The CDR3 runs 11 residues. DNA of the CDR3: TGCAGTGAGGTTTTCGGAGATACGCAGTATTTT. Encoded protein: CSEVFGDTQYF.

CDR3 loop: CASRDGAAFNQPQHF. CDR3 nucleotide sequence: TGTGCCAGCAGAGACGGGGCCGCGTTCAATCAGCCCCAGCATTTT. The V call is TRBV27, the J call TRBJ1-5; possible D gene TRBD1, 5 bases. The CDR3 spans 15 residues. The V end was cut by 6 bases, the J end by 3 bases, with 15 bases between. Germline V gene sequence: CDR1 MNHEY, CDR2 SMNVEV (reference sequence).

The gene calls are TRBV4-1 and TRBJ1-2; a weak D match, TRBD1 (6 bases). The V end lost 1 base, the J end lost 1 base, and 10 bases lay between the germline ends. Germline V gene lookup returns CDR1 MGHRA and CDR2 YSYEKL. The CDR3 length is 15 residues. This CDR3 is CASSQAGQFNYGYTF. In DNA, the CDR3 is TGCGCCAGCAGCCAAGCAGGACAGTTTAACTATGGCTACACCTTC.

The V gene is TRBV5-1, the J gene TRBJ2-1; D call uncertain. CDR1 is SGHRS and CDR2 is YFSETQ in the germline V gene. The CDR3 sequence is 15 residues long. Trimming removed 3 bases from V and 7 bases from J, with 17 bases in between. For the CDR3, the DNA is TGCGCCAGCAGCTCAAACTCGGGTTGGGGAAATGAGCAGTTCTTC. It yields the protein CASSSNSGWGNEQFF. The variable domain in full, with the rest retrieved from reference TRBV5-1 and TRBJ2-1, is KAGVTQTPRYLIKTRGQQVTLSCSPISGHRSVSWYQQTPGQGLQFLFEYFSETQRNKGNFPGRFSGRQFSNSRSEMNVSTLELGDSALYLCASSSNSGWGNEQFFGPGTRLTVL.

V gene TRBV6-5 combines with J gene TRBJ2-4, with 7 positions matching TRBD2. This CDR3 comprises 14 residues. V was clipped by 5 bases and J by 5 bases; unmatched bases: 6. The germline gives CDR1 MNHEY, CDR2 SVGAGI. CDR3 DNA sequence: TGTGCCAGCAGTCCGAGCGGGACCGAAAACATTCAGTACTTC. Protein product: CASSPSGTENIQYF.

The chain employs TRBV4-1 and TRBJ2-5, with TRBD2 as a possible D gene (6 bases). From germline, CDR1 is MGHRA and CDR2 YSYEKL. Trimming shortened V by 0 bases and J by 3 bases, and 14 bases separated the two germline ends. The CDR3 consists of 16 residues. The CDR3 region has the DNA TGCGCCAGCAGCCAAGACCTAGCGCGGCCGGAAGAGACCCAGTACTTC. The encoded protein is CASSQDLARPEETQYF.

The CDR3: CASSFGDEEGYTF. In DNA, the CDR3 is TGCGCCAGCAGCTTTGGAGACGAGGAGGGCTACACCTTC. V gene TRBV5-1 combines with J gene TRBJ1-2, with D unclear. Trimming shortened V by 2 bases and J by 8 bases, and 13 bases separated the two germline ends. The CDR3 runs to 13 residues. CDR1 SGHRS and CDR2 YFSETQ come from the germline V gene.

The gene calls are TRBV9 and TRBJ2-3; D may match TRBD1 or TRBD2 (5 bases each). Per the germline V gene, CDR1 is SGDLS and CDR2 is YYNGEE. Trimming left V 0 bases short and J 2 bases short, with 10 bases between. There are 15 residues in the CDR3. The CDR3 DNA sequence: TGTGCCAGCAGCGTAGGACTGGGGGTCACAGATACGCAGTATTTT. It is translated as CASSVGLGVTDTQYF.

The CDR3: CASSFTGTQITYNEQFF. The DNA of the CDR3 is TGTGCCAGCAGCTTTACTGGGACTCAAATAACCTACAATGAGCAGTTCTTC. The V call is TRBV13, the J call TRBJ2-1, with a weak D call TRBD2 (6 bases). Germline V gene data show CDR1 as PRHDT and CDR2 as FYEKMQ (reference sequence). V lost 3 bases, J lost 2 bases, and 17 bases lay in between. This CDR3 has 17 amino acids.

This rearrangement joins TRBV20-1 to TRBJ2-1; 10 nucleotides agree with TRBD2. The V gene end was trimmed by 4 bases and the J gene end by 4 bases; junction bases not matched to a gene: 1. CDR3 length: 13 amino acids. Germline CDR1 DFQATT, CDR2 SNEGSKA (reference sequence). The CDR3 nucleotides read TGCAGTGCTAAACTAGCGGGGTACAATGAGCAGTTCTTC. This sequence encodes CSAKLAGYNEQFF.

This chain connects TRBV20-1 to TRBJ2-7; TRBD2 might be the D (6 bases). Germline loops: CDR1 DFQATT, CDR2 SNEGSKA (reference sequence). The CDR3 sequence is 16 residues long. Trimming shortened V by 0 bases and J by 0 bases, and 15 bases separated the two germline ends. The CDR3 DNA is TGCAGTGCTAGAGACACGAGAGGGACTTCCTCCTACGAGCAGTACTTC. This encodes CSARDTRGTSSYEQYF.

The chain is built from TRBV6-5 and TRBJ2-1; 12 bases agree with TRBD2. The V segment lost 6 bases and the J segment 9 bases; nucleotides outside the gene matches: 9. Germline CDR1 is MNHEY and CDR2 is SVGAGI. The CDR3 loop spans 15 amino acids. CDR3 sequence reads: CASSPTSGRGGEQFF. The CDR3 region has the DNA TGTGCCAGCAGCCCGACTAGCGGGAGAGGGGGTGAGCAGTTCTTC.

This rearrangement joins TRBV27 to TRBJ1-1, with a tentative D call TRBD1 (5 bases). The CDR3 is 14 amino acids. V was shortened by 6 bases and J by 0 bases, with 11 bases between the two germline ends. Looked up from germline, CDR1 is MNHEY and CDR2 is SMNVEV (reference sequence). CDR3 residues: CASRRRGVNTEAFF. The CDR3 DNA is TGTGCCAGCAGGAGGAGGGGAGTGAACACTGAAGCTTTCTTT.

The chain couples TRBV7-9 to TRBJ1-1, with D unresolved. V lost 2 bases and J lost 0, with 7 bases in between. CDR1 is SEHNR, CDR2 FQNEAQ, per germline (reference sequence). The CDR3 is made up of 14 amino acids. Here the CDR3 DNA reads TGTGCCAGCAGCTTACTGGGAATGAACACTGAAGCTTTCTTT. This translates into CASSLLGMNTEAFF.

This clonotype was detected only a few times. The chain joins TRBV12-3 or TRBV12-4 to TRBJ1-5; D gene ambiguous. The length of the CDR3 is 18 residues. The V and J ends lost 3 bases and 0 bases respectively, with 18 bases between them. The CDR3 DNA reads as TGTGCCAGCAGTTTCTATGGGCAGACTTTCAATAGCAATCAGCCCCAGCATTTT. Protein product: CASSFYGQTFNSNQPQHF.

There are a few counts of this clonotype. The chain has TRBV20-1 and TRBJ2-4; tentatively, D is TRBD2 (6 bases). This CDR3 region has 16 residues. V lost 0 bases and J lost 2, with 14 bases in between. Germline V lookup: CDR1 DFQATT, CDR2 SNEGSKA (reference sequence). The CDR3 sequence: CSARDPAGLTKNIQYF. CDR3 nucleotides: TGCAGTGCTAGAGATCCCGCGGGATTAACCAAAAACATTCAGTACTTC.

This chain connects TRBV20-1 to TRBJ2-1; D not certain. V was pared by 0 bases and J by 8 bases, with 8 bases between. Per the germline V gene, CDR1 is DFQATT and CDR2 is SNEGSKA (reference sequence). The CDR3 spans 12 residues. The CDR3 DNA reads as TGCAGTGCTAGAGATGATTACGATGAGCAGTTCTTC. It codes for CSARDDYDEQFF.

The rearrangement links TRBV3-1 to TRBJ2-7, with TRBD1 as a possible D gene (6 bases). Germline V gene lookup returns CDR1 LGHDT and CDR2 YNNKEL (reference sequence). The V and J ends lost 8 bases and 3 bases respectively, with 23 bases between them. CDR3 size: 16 residues. CDR3 loop: CASAPPAGTGHYEQYF. The CDR3 DNA sequence: TGTGCCAGCGCGCCGCCAGCCGGGACGGGACACTACGAGCAGTACTTC.

J is TRBJ1-5 and V is TRBV29-1, with D unclear. Trimming stripped 5 bases from V and 2 bases from J, with 7 bases between. Germline V lookup: CDR1 SQVTM, CDR2 ANQGSEA. The CDR3 extends over 12 amino acids. This CDR3 is CSVSYRNQPQHF. The CDR3 DNA is TGCAGCGTTTCTTATCGCAATCAGCCCCAGCATTTT.

The J gene is TRBJ2-7, the V gene TRBV5-1, with a tentative D call TRBD1 (6 bases). V was clipped by 4 bases and J by 1 base, with 12 bases between them. Germline V gene sequence: CDR1 SGHRS, CDR2 YFSETQ. CDR3 length: 14 residues. The CDR3: CASSPGDGSYEQYF. The CDR3 coding sequence is TGCGCCAGCAGCCCAGGGGACGGATCCTACGAGCAGTACTTC.

V usage is TRBV20-1 and J usage is TRBJ2-1, with 13 bases that match TRBD2. The CDR3 runs 15 residues. The germline V gene encodes CDR1 DFQATT and CDR2 SNEGSKA (reference sequence). V dropped 5 bases and J dropped 3; count of bases not matched to a gene: 4. CDR3 nucleotide sequence: TGCAGTGCTGGACTAGCGGGAGTCCGCTACAATGAGCAGTTCTTC. Translated: CSAGLAGVRYNEQFF.

This clonotype was counted between two and nine times. V is TRBV7-3 and J is TRBJ2-1; possibly TRBD1 or TRBD2 for D (6 bases each). V dropped 1 base and J dropped 3 bases, with 10 bases sitting between them. Germline-derived CDR1 and CDR2 are SGHTA and FQGTGA. This CDR3 region has 15 residues. CDR3 region: CASSLNAGHYNEQFF. DNA for the CDR3: TGTGCCAGCAGCTTAAATGCGGGACACTACAATGAGCAGTTCTTC.

This clonotype appeared a few times. The V and J genes are TRBV20-1 and TRBJ2-7; D gene unclear. V lost 6 bases to trimming and J lost 5 bases, with 14 bases between them. This CDR3 comprises 12 residues. Germline assignment: CDR1 DFQATT and CDR2 SNEGSKA (reference sequence). The CDR3 spells CSAGALTHEQYF. CDR3 DNA sequence: TGCAGTGCGGGTGCCCTAACCCACGAGCAGTACTTC.

This clonotype was counted only a few times. The gene calls are TRBV7-9 and TRBJ2-5; no reliable D call. This CDR3 has 12 residues. The germline CDR1 and CDR2 sequences are SEHNR and FQNEAQ (reference sequence). Between the trimmed V and J ends, which lost 4 bases and 5 bases, there was a span of 8 bases. The CDR3 region is CASSYQRETQYF. The CDR3 DNA reads as TGTGCCAGCAGCTATCAAAGGGAGACCCAGTACTTC.

The rearrangement links TRBV12-3 or TRBV12-4 to TRBJ1-5; D remains unclear. V lost 4 bases, J lost 4 bases, and 8 bases lay in between. The CDR3 totals 13 residues. CDR3 coding DNA: TGTGCCAGCAGTTGGACGATAAATCAGCCCCAGCATTTT. As protein: CASSWTINQPQHF.